Sequencing of this T cell receptor (beta chain) was carried out in a study of CD8+ T cells in alopecia areata. Study-wide context: It was oral tofacitinib, at 5 to 10 mg twice daily, that treated patients received. General study points: Compared with normal scalp, lesional scalp had higher clonality and more expanded CD8+ clones. Many expanded lesional clones stayed in scalp and blood while on tofacitinib.

Investigators isolated RNA and reverse transcribed it into cDNA to act as the sequencing template. Clones were sequenced by immunoSEQ multiplex PCR, and TCRdb holds only the in-frame ones, with some missing. The sample lists about 270,000 clones, 60% occurring once. Concerning this clone itself: What it recognizes is unknown.

The treatment was: oral pan-JAK inhibitor, 5-10 mg twice daily. Patients with alopecia areata provided lesional scalp punch biopsies as well as peripheral blood. There are 14 residues in the CDR3. Trimming took 4 bases from V and 4 from J, leaving 15 bases between them. Germline values: CDR1 SGHRS, CDR2 YFSETQ. The chain recombines TRBV5-1 with TRBJ2-7; D is perhaps TRBD1 (7 bases). Sequenced here: CD4+ T cells sorted from blood, sampled around week 54, from a patient treated with tofacitinib. This TCR was sampled from a human donor with alopecia areata. CDR3 residues: CASSPQSGGYEQYF. In DNA, the CDR3 is TGCGCCAGCAGCCCACAGTCAGGGGGGTACGAGCAGTACTTC.